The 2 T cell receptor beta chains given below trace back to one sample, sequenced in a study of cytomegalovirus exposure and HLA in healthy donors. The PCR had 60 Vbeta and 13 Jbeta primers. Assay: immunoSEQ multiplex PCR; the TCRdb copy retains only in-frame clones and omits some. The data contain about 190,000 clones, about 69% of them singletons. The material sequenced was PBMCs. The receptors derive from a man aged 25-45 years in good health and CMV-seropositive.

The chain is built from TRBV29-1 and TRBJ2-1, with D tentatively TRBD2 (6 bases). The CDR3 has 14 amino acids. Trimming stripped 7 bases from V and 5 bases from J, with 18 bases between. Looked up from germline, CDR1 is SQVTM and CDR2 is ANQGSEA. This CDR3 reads CSAPWGGDHNEQFF. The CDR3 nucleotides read TGCAGCGCCCCCTGGGGCGGGGACCACAATGAGCAGTTCTTC.

In DNA form, the CDR3 reads TGTGCCAGCAGCGTAGGGGCTAGCGGGGGAGATACGCAGTATTTT. Protein: CASSVGASGGDTQYF. The chain employs TRBV9 and TRBJ2-3, with TRBD2 matching 10 bases. The germline CDR1 and CDR2 sequences are SGDLS and YYNGEE. The length of the CDR3 is 15 residues. Trimming removed 0 bases from V and 5 bases from J; junction bases left unmatched: 3.